The present TCR beta chain was sequenced within a study of blood T cell repertoires in COVID-19. The ends lost 4 bases at V and 4 bases at J; junction bases unmatched: 6. The CDR3 has 15 residues. Germline values: CDR1 SNHLY, CDR2 FYNNEI. The protocol was immunoSEQ multiplex PCR, while the TCRdb copy is restricted to in-frame clones and leaves out a portion. Of about 49,000 clones listed, about 87% are singletons. V usage is TRBV2 and J usage is TRBJ1-3, with 8 bases fitting TRBD1. The sample comprised peripheral blood. This clonotype was sampled from a woman of 80 years or more with COVID-19, enrolled during active disease. CDR3 DNA sequence: TGTGCCAGCAGTGCCCAGGGGGCGCGCGGAAACACCATATATTTT. Translated, it gives CASSAQGARGNTIYF.